This TCR beta chain stems from a study of CD8+ T cells in alopecia areata. Peripheral blood and lesional scalp punch biopsies came from alopecia areata patients. Following RNA extraction, reverse transcription yielded cDNA that acted as the sequencing template. Only in-frame clones appear in the TCRdb table, and some are missing; sequencing was by immunoSEQ multiplex PCR. Found here are approximately 150,000 clones, roughly 46% of them singletons; the top ten hold roughly 0.92%. CDR3 length equals 16 residues. Per the germline V gene, CDR1 is MNHNS and CDR2 is SASEGT. This material consisted of CD4+ T cells sorted from blood, taken at week 0. This receptor was identified in a human donor with alopecia areata. The rearrangement links TRBV6-1 to TRBJ2-5; TRBD1 matches at 7 bases. Judging by the DNA end, TRBJ2-7 fits better; the J call may be wrong. The CDR3, as DNA: TGTGCCAGCAGTGAAGTGGGTCCGGGACAGAGATACGAGCAGTACTTC. Amino acid sequence: CASSEVGPGQRYEQYF.